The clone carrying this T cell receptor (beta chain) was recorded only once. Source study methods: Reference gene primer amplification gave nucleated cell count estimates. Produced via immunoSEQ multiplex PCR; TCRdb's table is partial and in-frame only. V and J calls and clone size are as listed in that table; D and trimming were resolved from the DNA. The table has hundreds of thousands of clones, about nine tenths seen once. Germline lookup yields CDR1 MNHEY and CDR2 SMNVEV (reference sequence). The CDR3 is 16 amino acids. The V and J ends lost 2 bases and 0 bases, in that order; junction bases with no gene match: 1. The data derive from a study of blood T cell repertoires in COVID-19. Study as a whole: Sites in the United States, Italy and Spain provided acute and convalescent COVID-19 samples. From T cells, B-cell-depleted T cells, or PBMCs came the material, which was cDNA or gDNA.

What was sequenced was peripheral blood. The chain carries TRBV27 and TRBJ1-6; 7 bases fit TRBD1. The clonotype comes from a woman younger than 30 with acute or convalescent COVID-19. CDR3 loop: CASSLDRASYNSPLHF. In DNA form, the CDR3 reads TGTGCCAGCAGTTTAGACAGGGCCTCCTATAATTCACCCCTCCACTTT.